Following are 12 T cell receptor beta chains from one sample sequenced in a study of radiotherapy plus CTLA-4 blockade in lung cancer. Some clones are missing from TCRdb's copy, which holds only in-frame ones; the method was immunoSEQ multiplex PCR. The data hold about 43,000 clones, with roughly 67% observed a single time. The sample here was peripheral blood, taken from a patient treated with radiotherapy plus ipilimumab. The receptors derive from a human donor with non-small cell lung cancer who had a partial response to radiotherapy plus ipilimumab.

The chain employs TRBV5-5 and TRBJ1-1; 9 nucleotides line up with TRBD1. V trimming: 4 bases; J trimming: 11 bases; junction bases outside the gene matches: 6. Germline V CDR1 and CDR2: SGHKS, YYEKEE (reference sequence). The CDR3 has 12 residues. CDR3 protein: CASSIGQGRAFF. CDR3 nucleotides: TGTGCCAGCAGCATAGGACAGGGGCGGGCTTTCTTT.

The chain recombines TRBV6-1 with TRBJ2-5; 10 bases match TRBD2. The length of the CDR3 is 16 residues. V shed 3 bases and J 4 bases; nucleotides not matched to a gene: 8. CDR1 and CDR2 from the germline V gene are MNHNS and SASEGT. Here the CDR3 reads CASSDRAGGPRETQYF. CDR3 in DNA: TGTGCCAGCAGTGACAGAGCGGGAGGGCCCCGAGAGACCCAGTACTTC.

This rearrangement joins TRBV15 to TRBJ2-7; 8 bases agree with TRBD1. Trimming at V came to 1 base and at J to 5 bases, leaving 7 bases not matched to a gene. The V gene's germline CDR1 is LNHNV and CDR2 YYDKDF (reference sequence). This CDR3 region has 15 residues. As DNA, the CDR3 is TGTGCCACCAGCAGAGGGGAACAGGGGGGTGACGAGCAGTACTTC. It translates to CATSRGEQGGDEQYF.

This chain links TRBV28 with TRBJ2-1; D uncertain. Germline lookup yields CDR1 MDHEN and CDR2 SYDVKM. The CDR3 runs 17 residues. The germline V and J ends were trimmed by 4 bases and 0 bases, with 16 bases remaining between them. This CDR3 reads CASSSVGSLSSYNEQFF. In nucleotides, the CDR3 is TGTGCCAGCAGTTCCGTCGGGTCTCTGAGCTCCTACAATGAGCAGTTCTTC.

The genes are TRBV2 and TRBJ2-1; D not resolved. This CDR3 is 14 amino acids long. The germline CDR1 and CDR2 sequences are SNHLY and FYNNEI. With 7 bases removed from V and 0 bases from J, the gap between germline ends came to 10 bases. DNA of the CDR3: TGTGCCAGCAAAGACTTCTTCTCCTACAATGAGCAGTTCTTC. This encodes CASKDFFSYNEQFF.

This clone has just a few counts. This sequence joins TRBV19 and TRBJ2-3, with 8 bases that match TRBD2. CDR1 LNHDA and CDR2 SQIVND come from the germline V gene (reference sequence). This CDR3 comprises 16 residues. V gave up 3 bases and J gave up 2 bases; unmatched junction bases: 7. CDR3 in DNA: TGTGCCAGTAGTATGACGGGCGGGAGGATCACAGATACGCAGTATTTT. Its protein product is CASSMTGGRITDTQYF.

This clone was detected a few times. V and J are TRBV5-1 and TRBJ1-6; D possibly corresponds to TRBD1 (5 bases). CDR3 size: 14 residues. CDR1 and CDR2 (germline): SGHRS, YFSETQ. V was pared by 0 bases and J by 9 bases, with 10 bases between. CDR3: CASSLGGQISPLHF. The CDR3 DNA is TGCGCCAGCAGCTTGGGGGGCCAGATTTCACCCCTCCACTTT. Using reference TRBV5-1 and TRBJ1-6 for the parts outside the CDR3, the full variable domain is KAGVTQTPRYLIKTRGQQVTLSCSPISGHRSVSWYQQTPGQGLQFLFEYFSETQRNKGNFPGRFSGRQFSNSRSEMNVSTLELGDSALYLCASSLGGQISPLHFGNGTRLTVT.

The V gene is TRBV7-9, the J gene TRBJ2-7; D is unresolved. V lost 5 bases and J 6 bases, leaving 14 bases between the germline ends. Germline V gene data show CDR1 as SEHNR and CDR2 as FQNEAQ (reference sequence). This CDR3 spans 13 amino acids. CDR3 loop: CASSLSGGSEQYF. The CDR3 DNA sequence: TGTGCCAGCAGCCTATCAGGTGGGTCCGAGCAGTACTTC.

CDR3 protein: CASSPLLAGGPKTQYF. Written as DNA, the CDR3 is TGTGCCAGTAGTCCCCTACTAGCGGGAGGGCCAAAGACCCAGTACTTC. The chain links TRBV19 to TRBJ2-5; 13 nucleotides agree with TRBD2. The CDR3 has 16 residues. The V gene's germline CDR1 is LNHDA and CDR2 SQIVND (reference sequence). The J segment lost 6 bases and the V segment lost 5 bases, leaving 9 bases of the junction unmatched.

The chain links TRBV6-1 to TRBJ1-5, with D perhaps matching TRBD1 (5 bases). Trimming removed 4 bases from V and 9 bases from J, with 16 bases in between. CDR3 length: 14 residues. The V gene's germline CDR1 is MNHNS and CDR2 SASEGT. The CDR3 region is CASSAIQETGPQHF. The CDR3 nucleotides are TGTGCCAGCAGTGCGATACAGGAGACTGGGCCCCAGCATTTT.

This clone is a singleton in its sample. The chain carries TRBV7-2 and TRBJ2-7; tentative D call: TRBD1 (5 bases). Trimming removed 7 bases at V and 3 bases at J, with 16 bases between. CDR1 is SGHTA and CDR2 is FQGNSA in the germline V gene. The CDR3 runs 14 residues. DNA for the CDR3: TGTGCCAGCACCAAGGAAAGGGGTTTCTACGAGCAGTACTTC. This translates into CASTKERGFYEQYF. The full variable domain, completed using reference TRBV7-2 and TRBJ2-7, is GAGVSQSPSNKVTEKGKDVELRCDPISGHTALYWYRQSLGQGLEFLIYFQGNSAPDKSGLPSDRFSAERTGGSVSTLTIQRTQQEDSAVYLCASTKERGFYEQYFGPGTRLTVT.

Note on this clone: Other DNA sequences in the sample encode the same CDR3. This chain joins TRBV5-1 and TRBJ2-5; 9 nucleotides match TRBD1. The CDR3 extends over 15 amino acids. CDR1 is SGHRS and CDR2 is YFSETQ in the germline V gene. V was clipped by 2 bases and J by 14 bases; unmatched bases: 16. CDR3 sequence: CASSFGGTGSYEQYF. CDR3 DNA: TGCGCCAGCAGCTTTGGTGGGACAGGGTCCTACGAGCAATACTTC. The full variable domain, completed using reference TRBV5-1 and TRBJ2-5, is KAGVTQTPRYLIKTRGQQVTLSCSPISGHRSVSWYQQTPGQGLQFLFEYFSETQRNKGNFPGRFSGRQFSNSRSEMNVSTLELGDSALYLCASSFGGTGSYEQYFGPGTRLLVL.